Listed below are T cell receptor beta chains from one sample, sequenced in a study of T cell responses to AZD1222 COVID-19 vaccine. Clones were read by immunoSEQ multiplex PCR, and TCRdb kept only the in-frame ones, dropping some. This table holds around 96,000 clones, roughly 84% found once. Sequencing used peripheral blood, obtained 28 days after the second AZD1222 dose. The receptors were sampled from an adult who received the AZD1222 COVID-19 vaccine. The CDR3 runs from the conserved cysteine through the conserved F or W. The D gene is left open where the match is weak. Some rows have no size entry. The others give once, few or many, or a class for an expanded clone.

CDR3 DNA: TGTGCCAGCAGCGTACAACTTGGGGTCGGTGAGCAGTTCTTC; CDR3 protein: CASSVQLGVGEQFF; V gene: TRBV9; J gene: TRBJ2-1; D gene: -; clone size: -
CDR3 DNA: TGTGCCAGCAGTCCTGTGGTGGCTAATGAAAAACTGTTTTTT; CDR3 protein: CASSPVVANEKLFF; V gene: TRBV28; J gene: TRBJ1-4; D gene: -; clone size: -
CDR3 DNA: TGTGCCAGCAGTTTATCCCCGACAGGGGGCGATCAGCCCCAGCATTTT; CDR3 protein: CASSLSPTGGDQPQHF; V gene: TRBV27; J gene: TRBJ1-5; D gene: TRBD1; clone size: -
CDR3 DNA: TGTGCCAGCTCAGCGGGAAGCTCCTATAATTCACCCCTCCACTTT; CDR3 protein: CASSAGSSYNSPLHF; V gene: TRBV18; J gene: TRBJ1-6; D gene: -; clone size: -
CDR3 DNA: TGTGCCAGCAGTTCCCCTGGGGGGTTCGAGCAGTACTTC; CDR3 protein: CASSSPGGFEQYF; V gene: TRBV6-6; J gene: TRBJ2-7; D gene: -; clone size: -
CDR3 DNA: TGTGCCAGCAGGACAGGGGCTACTAGCTCCTACGAGCAGTACTTC; CDR3 protein: CASRTGATSSYEQYF; V gene: TRBV28; J gene: TRBJ2-7; D gene: TRBD1; clone size: once
CDR3 DNA: TGTGCCAGCAGCCTGGGGACTAGCGGGAGGGCCGAAATCTACGAGCAGTACTTC; CDR3 protein: CASSLGTSGRAEIYEQYF; V gene: TRBV3-1/TRBV3-2; J gene: TRBJ2-7; D gene: TRBD2; clone size: -
CDR3 DNA: TGTGCCAGCAGTTTAGGGGGACTAGCGGGTCTCTCCTACGAGCAGTACTTC; CDR3 protein: CASSLGGLAGLSYEQYF; V gene: TRBV27; J gene: TRBJ2-7; D gene: TRBD2; clone size: once
CDR3 DNA: TGTGCCAGCAGCTTAGGATACAGTCGGGCAGCTTTCTTT; CDR3 protein: CASSLGYSRAAFF; V gene: TRBV7-9; J gene: TRBJ1-1; D gene: -; clone size: -
CDR3 DNA: TGTGCCAGCAGCTTACCCCCACGAGGCGAAAAACTGTTTTTT; CDR3 protein: CASSLPPRGEKLFF; V gene: TRBV11-2; J gene: TRBJ1-4; D gene: -; clone size: -
CDR3 DNA: TGTGCCAGCAGCCCGGGACAGGCAGAAGGACAGCCCCAGCATTTT; CDR3 protein: CASSPGQAEGQPQHF; V gene: TRBV4-2; J gene: TRBJ1-5; D gene: TRBD1; clone size: -
CDR3 DNA: TGTGCCAGCAGCTTAGGCCGTCAAGAGACCCAGTACTTC; CDR3 protein: CASSLGRQETQYF; V gene: TRBV7-8; J gene: TRBJ2-5; D gene: -; clone size: few
CDR3 DNA: TGTGCCAGCAGTGGGACAGGGGTAGTAAATGAGCAGTTCTTC; CDR3 protein: CASSGTGVVNEQFF; V gene: TRBV2; J gene: TRBJ2-1; D gene: TRBD1; clone size: -
CDR3 DNA: TGTGCCAGCAGCCAAGATGGGGGGACAGGGGGGAGAAACACCATATATTTT; CDR3 protein: CASSQDGGTGGRNTIYF; V gene: TRBV3-1/TRBV3-2; J gene: TRBJ1-3; D gene: TRBD1; clone size: once
CDR3 DNA: TGTGCCAGCAGCCCCGGTCAGGGATTTAATTCACCCCTCCACTTT; CDR3 protein: CASSPGQGFNSPLHF; V gene: TRBV13; J gene: TRBJ1-6; D gene: -; clone size: -
CDR3 DNA: TGCGCCAGCAGTGACCCAGGGGCCCTGAACACTGAAGCTTTCTTT; CDR3 protein: CASSDPGALNTEAFF; V gene: TRBV10-1; J gene: TRBJ1-1; D gene: -; clone size: -